The source of this T cell receptor beta chain is a study of cytomegalovirus exposure and HLA in healthy donors. On the study more broadly: Among the 300 to 400 donors who were genotyped, roughly 76% fell in the genetic ancestry cluster that is associated with self-reported Caucasian donors. Study-wide findings and caveats: It has been reported that TCR beta sequences accurately predicted the HLA-A and HLA-B alleles of most subjects. Among immune exposure information, only CMV serostatus was available. A cluster of highly shared sequence variants was likely a sequencing artifact.

Use of 60 Vbeta and 13 Jbeta primers characterized the PCR. Generated by immunoSEQ multiplex PCR, the TCRdb table keeps only in-frame clones and is missing some. Of about 140,000 clones listed, less than 80% are singletons. The germline CDR1 and CDR2 sequences are LGHNT and FRNRAP. CDR3 size: 15 residues. After removal of 6 bases from V and 7 bases from J, the junction contained 5 bases not matched to a gene. Note on this clone: Its antigen remains unknown.

The sequenced sample was PBMCs. This TCR derives from a man aged 35 to 55 in good health and CMV-seropositive. The chain recombines TRBV12-5 with TRBJ2-1; 14 bases align to TRBD2. The CDR3 DNA reads TGTGCTAGTGGGGAGGGACTAGCGGGAGAAAATGAGCAGTTCTTC. As protein: CASGEGLAGENEQFF.